This TCR beta chain stems from a study of T cell clonality in common variable immunodeficiency. Study-wide points: Fewer deletions and N-nucleotide insertions were reportedly seen in common variable immunodeficiency TCR beta sequences. What drives increased CVID clonality needs T cell subpopulation sequencing. CVID subjects shared fewer TCRbeta clones than healthy controls did.

Measured with immunoSEQ multiplex PCR; TCRdb has only the in-frame clones, and not every one. The record shows 25,000 to 30,000 clones for this sample, with no singletons present. This CDR3 comprises 11 residues. CDR1 and CDR2 from the germline V gene are SGHVS and FNYEAQ. The ends were cut back, 2 bases at V and 7 bases at J, with 2 bases in the middle. Comments on this clone: What it binds is unknown. The read ends 3 residues early relative to the CDR3; the germline J gene fills the gap.

For at least one year, all CVID subjects received replacement immunoglobulin. The chain joins TRBV7-6 to TRBJ2-2; D not resolved. The sequence was obtained from a human donor with common variable immunodeficiency. The sample consisted of peripheral blood mononuclear cells. The DNA read from the CDR3 is TGTGCCAGCAGCTTATACGGGGAG. Translated, it gives CASSLYGE. The whole CDR3 is CASSLYGELFF.